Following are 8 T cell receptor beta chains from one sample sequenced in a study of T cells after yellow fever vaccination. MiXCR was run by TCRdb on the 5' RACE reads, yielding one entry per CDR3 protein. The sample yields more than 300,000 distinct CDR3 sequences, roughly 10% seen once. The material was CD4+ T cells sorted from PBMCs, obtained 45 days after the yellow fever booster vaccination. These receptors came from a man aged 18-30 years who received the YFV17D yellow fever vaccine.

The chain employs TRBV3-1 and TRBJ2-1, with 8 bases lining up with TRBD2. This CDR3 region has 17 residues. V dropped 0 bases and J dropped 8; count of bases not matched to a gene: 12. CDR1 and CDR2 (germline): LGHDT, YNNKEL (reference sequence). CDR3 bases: TGTGCCAGCAGCCAAGATCTCCGGGGGGGGCCTATGGATGAGCAGTTCTTC. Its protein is CASSQDLRGGPMDEQFF.

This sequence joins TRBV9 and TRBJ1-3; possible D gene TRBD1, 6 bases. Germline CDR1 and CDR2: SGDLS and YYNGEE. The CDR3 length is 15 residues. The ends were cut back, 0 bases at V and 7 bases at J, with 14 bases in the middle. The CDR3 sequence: CASSVGDTDLNTIYF. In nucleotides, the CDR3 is TGTGCCAGCAGCGTAGGGGACACCGACCTGAACACCATATATTTT.

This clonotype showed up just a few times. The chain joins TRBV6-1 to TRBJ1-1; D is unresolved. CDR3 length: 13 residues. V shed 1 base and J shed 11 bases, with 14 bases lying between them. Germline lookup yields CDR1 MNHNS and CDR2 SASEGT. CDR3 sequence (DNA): TGTGCCAGCAGTGAAGTGGACGTCACGACGGCTTTCTTT. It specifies CASSEVDVTTAFF.

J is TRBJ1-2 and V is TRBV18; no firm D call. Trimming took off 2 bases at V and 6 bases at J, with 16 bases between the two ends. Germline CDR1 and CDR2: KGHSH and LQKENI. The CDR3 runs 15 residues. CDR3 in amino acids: CASSPAGDPGDGYTF. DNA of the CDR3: TGTGCCAGCTCACCAGCGGGAGATCCTGGGGATGGCTACACCTTC.

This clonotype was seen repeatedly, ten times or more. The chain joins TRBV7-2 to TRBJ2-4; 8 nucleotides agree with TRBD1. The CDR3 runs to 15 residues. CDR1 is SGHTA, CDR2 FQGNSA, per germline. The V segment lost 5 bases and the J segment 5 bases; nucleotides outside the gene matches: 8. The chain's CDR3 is CASSPRTGWENIQYF. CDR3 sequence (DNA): TGTGCCAGCAGCCCCCGGACAGGGTGGGAAAACATTCAGTACTTC.

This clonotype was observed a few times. The chain's CDR3 is CSARDPHVGSGRDTQYF. Written as DNA, the CDR3 is TGCAGTGCTAGAGACCCCCACGTTGGATCCGGGCGGGATACGCAGTATTTT. This chain connects TRBV20-1 to TRBJ2-3, with D unclear. The V gene's germline CDR1 is DFQATT and CDR2 SNEGSKA (reference sequence). The CDR3 spans 17 residues. Trimming took off 0 bases at V and 6 bases at J, with 22 bases between the two ends.

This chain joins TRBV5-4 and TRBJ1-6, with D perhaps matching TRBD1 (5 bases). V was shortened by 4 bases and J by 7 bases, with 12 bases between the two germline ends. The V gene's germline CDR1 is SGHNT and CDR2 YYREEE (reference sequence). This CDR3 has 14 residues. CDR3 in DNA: TGTGCCAGCAGCAAGGACGGGACGAATTCACCCCTCCACTTT. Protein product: CASSKDGTNSPLHF. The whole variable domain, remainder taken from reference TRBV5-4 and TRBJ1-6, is ETGVTQSPTHLIKTRGQQVTLRCSSQSGHNTVSWYQQALGQGPQFIFQYYREEENGRGNFPPRFSGLQFPNYSSELNVNALELDDSALYLCASSKDGTNSPLHFGNGTRLTVT.

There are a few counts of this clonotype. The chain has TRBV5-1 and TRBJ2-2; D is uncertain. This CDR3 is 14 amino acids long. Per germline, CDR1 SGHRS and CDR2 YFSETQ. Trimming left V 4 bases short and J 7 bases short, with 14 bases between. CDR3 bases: TGCGCCAGCAGCGGAGCGTTGGTGGACGGGGAGCTGTTTTTT. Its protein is CASSGALVDGELFF.